The rows below give T cell receptor beta chains drawn from one sample of a study of cytomegalovirus exposure and HLA in healthy donors. Sequencing was performed with immunoSEQ multiplex PCR; in TCRdb, only in-frame clones are kept and a portion is missing. The profile shows 110,000 or so clones, approximately 75% of them singletons. Sequenced sample: PBMCs. Receptor source: a man aged 50 or older in good health and CMV-seropositive. Both conserved end residues are part of each CDR3. A D gene is named only where the DNA matches it firmly. Only some rows state a clone size, as once, few, many or a class for expanded clones.

clone_size d_call j_call v_call cdr3_aa cdr3_nt
few - TRBJ1-1 TRBV5-1 CASMLLTEAFF TGCGCCAGCATGTTACTCACTGAAGCTTTCTTT
- TRBD2 TRBJ2-1 TRBV7-7 CASSPVSGASYNEQFF TGTGCTAGCAGCCCTGTTAGCGGGGCCTCCTACAATGAGCAGTTCTTC
- TRBD1 TRBJ1-1 TRBV4-1 CASSQAATGETEAFF TGCGCCAGCAGCCAGGCAGCCACAGGGGAGACTGAAGCTTTCTTT
few TRBD1 TRBJ1-4 TRBV7-9 CASSLEGGREKLFF TGTGCCAGCAGCTTAGAAGGGGGCCGGGAAAAACTGTTTTTT
- TRBD1 TRBJ1-3 TRBV5-6 CASSRRRTGAYRPGNTIYF TGTGCCAGCAGCCGGAGGCGGACAGGGGCCTACCGCCCTGGAAACACCATATATTTT
- TRBD1 TRBJ2-7 TRBV7-9 CASSLEGAKYEQYF TGTGCCAGCAGCTTAGAGGGGGCGAAATACGAGCAGTACTTC
- TRBD2 TRBJ2-7 TRBV7-9 CASSPQTSGFSYEQYF TGTGCCAGCAGCCCCCAGACTAGCGGGTTCTCTTACGAGCAGTACTTC
- - TRBJ1-5 TRBV27 CASSSLRSGRGENQPQHF TGTGCCAGCAGTTCACTTCGTTCAGGGAGGGGTGAAAATCAGCCCCAGCATTTT
- TRBD2 TRBJ2-1 TRBV9 CASSAGLAGGGSPSSYNEQFF TGTGCCAGCAGCGCGGGACTAGCGGGAGGAGGTTCCCCTAGCTCCTACAATGAGCAGTTCTTC
- TRBD2 TRBJ2-7 TRBV5-1 CASSLDGGSPYEQYF TGCGCCAGCAGCTTGGACGGGGGGAGTCCCTACGAGCAGTACTTC
- - TRBJ2-7 TRBV18 CASSPKSTSYEQYF TGTGCCAGCTCACCAAAGTCAACCAGCTACGAGCAGTACTTC
- - TRBJ2-3 TRBV7-8 CASSPRGTQYF TGTGCCAGCAGTCCACGGGGTACGCAGTATTTT
- - TRBJ2-2 TRBV25-1 CASTDGSGTGELFF TGTGCCAGCACCGACGGGTCGGGGACCGGGGAGCTGTTTTTT
- TRBD1 TRBJ1-2 TRBV6-5 CASSDRWTGDGYTF TGTGCCAGCAGCGATAGATGGACAGGTGATGGCTACACCTTC
few - TRBJ1-1 TRBV30 CAWSKGALNTEAFF TGTGCCTGGAGTAAAGGGGCCCTGAACACTGAAGCTTTCTTT
- - TRBJ2-7 TRBV7-8 CASSLERSREQYF TGTGCCAGCAGCTTAGAACGTAGTCGGGAGCAGTACTTC
- - TRBJ1-1 TRBV28 CASSLTGSRTEAFF TGTGCCAGCAGTTTAACAGGAAGCCGTACTGAAGCTTTCTTT
- - TRBJ1-1 TRBV5-6 CASSLAGEPMNTEAFF TGTGCCAGCAGCTTGGCAGGGGAACCGATGAACACTGAAGCTTTCTTT
once - TRBJ2-7 TRBV9 CASSGLAEGYEQYF TGTGCCAGCAGCGGTTTAGCGGAGGGCTACGAGCAGTACTTC
- - TRBJ2-7 TRBV11-2 CASNLRQGNYEQYF TGTGCCAGCAACCTCCGGCAGGGGAACTACGAGCAGTACTTC